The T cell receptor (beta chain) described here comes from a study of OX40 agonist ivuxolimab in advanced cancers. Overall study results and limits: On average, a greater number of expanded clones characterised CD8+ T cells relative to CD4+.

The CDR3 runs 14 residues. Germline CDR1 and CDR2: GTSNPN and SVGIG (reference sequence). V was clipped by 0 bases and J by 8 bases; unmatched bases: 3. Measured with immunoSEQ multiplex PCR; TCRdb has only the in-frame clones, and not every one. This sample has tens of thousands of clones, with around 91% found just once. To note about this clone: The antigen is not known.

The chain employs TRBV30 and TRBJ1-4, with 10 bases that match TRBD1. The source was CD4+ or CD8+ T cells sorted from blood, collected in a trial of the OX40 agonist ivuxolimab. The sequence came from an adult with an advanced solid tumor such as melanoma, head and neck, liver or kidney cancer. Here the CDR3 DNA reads TGTGCCTGGAGTGTGGGACAGGGGCAGGAAAAACTGTTTTTT. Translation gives CAWSVGQGQEKLFF. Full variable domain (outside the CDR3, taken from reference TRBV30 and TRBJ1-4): SQTIHQWPATLVQPVGSPLSLECTVEGTSNPNLYWYRQAAGRGLQLLFYSVGIGQISSEVPQNLSASRPQDRQFILSSKKLLLSDSGFYLCAWSVGQGQEKLFFGSGTQLSVL.